The following is a T cell receptor (beta chain) sequence with its context. Its antigen is undetermined. Pretreatment and on-treatment blood mononuclear cell samples were taken, totaling between 1 and 8 time points per patient. This entry is derived from a study of PD-L1 blockade in urothelial cancer. Study-wide results and caveats: At 3 weeks on treatment, tumor-associated clones expanded more with durable benefit.

The length of the CDR3 is 15 residues. Between the trimmed V and J ends, which lost 2 bases and 3 bases, there was a span of 12 bases. Germline loops: CDR1 KGHSH, CDR2 LQKENI. TCRdb keeps only in-frame clones here, not all; method: immunoSEQ multiplex PCR. The sample gives tens of thousands of clones, about 80% of which show up once; approximately 4.7% is in the top ten. The chain carries TRBV18 and TRBJ2-3, with a possible D match to TRBD1 (5 bases). The starting material was PBMCs, obtained around atezolizumab (anti-PD-L1) treatment. This sequence was found in a man aged 65-85 years with urothelial cancer. The CDR3 region has the DNA TGTGCCAGCTCACCAATAGGGAAGGGGACAGATACGCAGTATTTT. It yields the protein CASSPIGKGTDTQYF.